This T cell receptor (beta chain) comes out of a study of T cells of healthy individuals. TCRdb re-called the 5' RACE reads with MiXCR, one entry per CDR3 protein. The sample contains more than 85,000 distinct CDR3 sequences, approximately 18% of which appear only once. This clonotype has just a few counts. The receptor was derived from a human donor in good health.

The CDR3 loop reads CASSSPDRAGNTIYF. CDR3 nucleotide sequence: TGTGCCAGCAGCTCGCCGGACAGGGCTGGAAACACCATATATTTT. The rearrangement joins TRBV7-6 to TRBJ1-3; 8 positions agree with TRBD1. Germline V lookup: CDR1 SGHVS, CDR2 FNYEAQ. CDR3 length: 15 amino acids. V trimming: 4 bases; J trimming: 2 bases; junction bases outside the gene matches: 4. The full variable domain, completed using reference TRBV7-6 and TRBJ1-3, is GAGVSQSPRYKVTKRGQDVALRCDPISGHVSLYWYRQALGQGPEFLTYFNYEAQQDKSGLPNDRFSAERPEGSISTLTIQRTEQRDSAMYRCASSSPDRAGNTIYFGEGSWLTVV.